This is a list of T cell receptor beta chains from one sample in a study of identical twins. Each CDR3 protein is one row after TCRdb ran MiXCR on the 5' RACE reads. The sample holds approximately 680,000 distinct CDR3 sequences; 7% to 7.5% are singletons and the top ten take around 1.6%. These records were also assigned to another study, of yellow fever vaccine responses in identical twins.

Specimen: PBMCs. Receptors originate from a woman under 30 in good health. The CDR3 runs from the conserved cysteine through the conserved F or W. Fields, in order: D gene, clone size, V gene, J gene, CDR3 protein, CDR3 DNA. The D gene is left open where the match is weak. Not all rows give a size; the values are once, few, many and, for expanded clones, a class.

>TRBD1|few|TRBV3-1|TRBJ1-2
CASTRQGGYGYTF
TGTGCCAGCACCCGACAGGGAGGCTATGGCTACACCTTC
>TRBD1|many|TRBV12-3/TRBV12-4|TRBJ2-3
CASSPSTGRSTDTQYF
TGTGCCAGCAGTCCGTCGACAGGGCGAAGCACAGATACGCAGTATTTT
>.|many|TRBV20-1|TRBJ1-4
CSAIPEANEKLFF
TGCAGTGCTATTCCAGAGGCTAATGAAAAACTGTTTTTT
>.|few|TRBV29-1|TRBJ1-1
CSVSGFTEAFF
TGCAGCGTTTCGGGATTCACTGAAGCTTTCTTT
>.|many|TRBV4-2|TRBJ1-6
CASSQDLAGKGHFSPLHF
TGTGCCAGCAGCCAAGATCTGGCCGGGAAGGGACACTTTTCACCCCTCCACTTT
>.|once|TRBV20-1|TRBJ2-5
CSASSPGPHGPQETQYF
TGCAGTGCTAGCTCTCCGGGGCCCCATGGCCCACAAGAGACCCAGTACTTC
>TRBD2|many|TRBV14|TRBJ2-1
CASSKLAGLEQFF
TGTGCCAGCAGCAAATTAGCGGGCCTTGAGCAGTTCTTC
>.|.|TRBV11-1|TRBJ2-1
CASSFHSANVKKGPNNEQFF
TGTGCCAGCAGCTTCCACTCAGCAAACGTAAAGAAAGGCCCTAACAATGAGCAGTTCTTC
>.|many|TRBV10-2|TRBJ1-3
CASSDHASGNTIYF
TGCGCCAGCAGTGACCACGCCTCTGGAAACACCATATATTTT
>TRBD1|few|TRBV20-1|TRBJ1-1
CSAGNNRGNTEAFF
TGCAGTGCTGGGAACAACAGGGGGAACACTGAAGCTTTCTTT